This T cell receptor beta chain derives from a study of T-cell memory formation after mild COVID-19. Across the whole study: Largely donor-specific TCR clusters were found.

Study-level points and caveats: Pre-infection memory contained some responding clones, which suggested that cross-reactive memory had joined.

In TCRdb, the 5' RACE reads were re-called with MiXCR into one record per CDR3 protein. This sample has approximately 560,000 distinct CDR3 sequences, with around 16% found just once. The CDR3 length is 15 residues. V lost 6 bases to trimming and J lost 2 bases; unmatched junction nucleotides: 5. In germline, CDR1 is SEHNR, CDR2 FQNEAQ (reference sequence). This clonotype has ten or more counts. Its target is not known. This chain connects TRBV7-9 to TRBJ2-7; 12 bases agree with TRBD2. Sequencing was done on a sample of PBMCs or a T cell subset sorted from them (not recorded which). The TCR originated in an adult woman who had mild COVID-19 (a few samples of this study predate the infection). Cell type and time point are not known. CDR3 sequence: CASSSTSGRTYEQYF. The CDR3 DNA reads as TGTGCCAGCAGTTCGACTAGCGGGAGAACCTACGAGCAGTACTTC. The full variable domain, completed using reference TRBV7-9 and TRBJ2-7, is DTGVSQNPRHKITKRGQNVTFRCDPISEHNRLYWYRQTLGQGPEFLTYFQNEAQLEKSRLLSDRFSAERPKGSFSTLEIQRTEQGDSAMYLCASSSTSGRTYEQYFGPGTRLTVT.